A single sample is the source of the 22 T cell receptor beta chains below, sequenced in a study of shared clonotypes between healthy human individuals. Naive CD8 populations comprised CD45RO-negative cells positively selected for CCR7, excluding terminally differentiated effector memory CD45RA+ cells. Produced via immunoSEQ multiplex PCR; TCRdb's table is partial and in-frame only. Of about 800,000 clones listed, about 96% are singletons. Sequencing was done on a sample of naive CD8+ T cells sorted from blood. The receptors were gathered from a man under 40 in good health.

The V gene is TRBV2, the J gene TRBJ2-3, with TRBD2 matching 11 bases. Looked up from germline, CDR1 is SNHLY and CDR2 is FYNNEI. V shed 8 bases, J shed 0 bases, and the junction held 4 bases outside the gene matches. This CDR3 is 15 amino acids long. The CDR3 here is CASGGLAASTDTQYF. In DNA, the CDR3 is TGTGCCAGCGGGGGACTAGCGGCTAGCACAGATACGCAGTATTTT. Complete variable domain (other parts from reference TRBV2 and TRBJ2-3): EPEVTQTPSHQVTQMGQEVILRCVPISNHLYFYWYRQILGQKVEFLVSFYNNEISEKSEIFDDQFSVERPDGSNFTLKIRSTKLEDSAMYFCASGGLAASTDTQYFGPGTRLTVL.

The rearrangement links TRBV11-2 to TRBJ2-7, with unresolved D. Trimming pared 8 bases from V and 4 bases from J, leaving 18 bases between. The CDR3 loop spans 14 amino acids. Germline V CDR1 and CDR2: SGHAT, FQNNGV. The CDR3 DNA sequence: TGTGCCAGCGCCACCCCCGGGCCTGGTTACGAGCAGTACTTC. Its translation: CASATPGPGYEQYF.

CDR3 sequence: CASSLAMSGKVTDTQYF. Written as DNA, the CDR3 is TGTGCCAGCAGCTTGGCCATGAGCGGGAAAGTTACAGATACGCAGTATTTT. The chain uses TRBV5-4 and TRBJ2-3; TRBD2 matches at 7 bases. Germline values: CDR1 SGHNT, CDR2 YYREEE (reference sequence). Unmatched junction bases numbered 10, after V lost 0 bases and J lost 3 bases. The CDR3 is 17 amino acids.

V and J are TRBV5-1 and TRBJ2-1; D remains ambiguous. Germline lookup yields CDR1 SGHRS and CDR2 YFSETQ. This CDR3 has 14 residues. Trimming took off 0 bases at V and 7 bases at J, with 11 bases between the two ends. DNA of the CDR3: TGCGCCAGCAGCTTGGCTCTAGGAATTAATGAGCAGTTCTTC. The encoded protein is CASSLALGINEQFF.

This clone was recorded once. The chain links TRBV7-8 to TRBJ1-2, with 9 nucleotides matching TRBD1. The V segment lost 7 bases and the J segment 5 bases; nucleotides outside the gene matches: 5. The CDR3 is 13 amino acids. Germline V gene lookup returns CDR1 SGHVS and CDR2 FQNEAQ. CDR3 protein: CASTFDRGYGYTF. The CDR3 DNA is TGTGCCAGCACCTTTGACAGGGGGTATGGCTACACCTTC.

V is TRBV7-9 and J is TRBJ2-2; TRBD2 matches at 13 bases. This CDR3 has 18 amino acids. The germline V gene has CDR1 SEHNR and CDR2 FQNEAQ (reference sequence). V lost 8 bases, J lost 4 bases, and 13 bases stayed unmatched. The CDR3 DNA sequence: TGTGCCAGCGGGATTGGACTAGCGGGAGAAGTAGGCACCGGGGAGCTGTTTTTT. Amino acid sequence: CASGIGLAGEVGTGELFF. Drawing the rest from reference TRBV7-9 and TRBJ2-2, the complete variable domain is DTGVSQNPRHKITKRGQNVTFRCDPISEHNRLYWYRQTLGQGPEFLTYFQNEAQLEKSRLLSDRFSAERPKGSFSTLEIQRTEQGDSAMYLCASGIGLAGEVGTGELFFGEGSRLTVL.

V is TRBV14 and J is TRBJ2-2; possible D gene TRBD2, 6 bases. In germline, CDR1 is SGHDN, CDR2 FVKESK. The V and J ends lost 2 bases and 4 bases respectively, with 14 bases between them. The CDR3 is made up of 16 amino acids. The CDR3 loop reads CASSQMDLSGTGELFF. CDR3 nucleotides: TGTGCCAGCAGCCAAATGGACCTTAGCGGCACCGGGGAGCTGTTTTTT.

CDR3 loop: CASTDQSAGTEIYEQYF. CDR3 in DNA: TGTGCCAGCACTGACCAATCAGCCGGGACAGAGATCTACGAGCAGTACTTC. The V gene is TRBV6-1, the J gene TRBJ2-7, with 7 bases matching TRBD1. V lost 7 bases to trimming and J lost 3 bases; unmatched junction nucleotides: 18. Germline assignment: CDR1 MNHNS and CDR2 SASEGT. This CDR3 region has 17 residues.

This chain connects TRBV15 to TRBJ1-5; 7 bases line up with TRBD1. This CDR3 is built from 18 residues. The germline gives CDR1 LNHNV, CDR2 YYDKDF (reference sequence). The V segment lost 5 bases and the J segment 0 bases; nucleotides outside the gene matches: 13. The CDR3 reads CATSGRDSVGYSNQPQHF. The CDR3 nucleotides read TGTGCCACCAGCGGCCGGGACAGCGTTGGGTATAGCAATCAGCCCCAGCATTTT.

The chain uses TRBV18 and TRBJ1-5, with TRBD1 matching 8 bases. Germline-derived CDR1 and CDR2 are KGHSH and LQKENI. This CDR3 is 17 amino acids long. V dropped 2 bases and J dropped 3; count of bases not matched to a gene: 9. DNA of the CDR3: TGTGCCAGCTCACCAAAGACCGGGACAGGATTCAATCAGCCCCAGCATTTT. This gives the protein CASSPKTGTGFNQPQHF.

Remarks on this clone: The same CDR3 also results from other DNA sequences found in this sample. The rearrangement links TRBV19 to TRBJ1-1; no clear D. This CDR3 contains 12 residues. Germline V gene data show CDR1 as LNHDA and CDR2 as SQIVND (reference sequence). V shed 3 bases and J shed 1 base, with 3 bases lying between them. CDR3 nucleotides: TGTGCCAGTAGTATTGGGAACACTGAAGCTTTCTTT. Its protein product is CASSIGNTEAFF.

V and J are TRBV13 and TRBJ2-1; D tentatively fits TRBD1 or TRBD2 (5 bases each). V lost 4 bases to trimming and J lost 13 bases, with 17 bases between them. Germline-derived CDR1 and CDR2 are PRHDT and FYEKMQ (reference sequence). This CDR3 contains 13 residues. CDR3 in DNA: TGTGCCAGCAGCTCGGACTGGGAGCAGGGACAGTTCTTC. Residues: CASSSDWEQGQFF.

DNA for the CDR3: TGTGCCAGCAGCGTAGCTGGGACTAATAACTACGAGCAGTACTTC. Translation gives CASSVAGTNNYEQYF. The chain couples TRBV9 to TRBJ2-7, with TRBD2 matching 7 bases. The CDR3 consists of 15 residues. V gave up 0 bases and J gave up 3 bases; unmatched junction bases: 6. The germline V gene has CDR1 SGDLS and CDR2 YYNGEE.

A single count supports this clone. This sequence joins TRBV7-2 and TRBJ1-4; D gene unclear. The length of the CDR3 is 14 residues. Germline V CDR1 and CDR2: SGHTA, FQGNSA. V lost 4 bases, J lost 7 bases, and 13 bases lay in between. CDR3 DNA sequence: TGTGCCAGCAGCTCAAGTGAGGTGGTTGAAAAACTGTTTTTT. Translating gives CASSSSEVVEKLFF.

The chain carries TRBV27 and TRBJ2-1, with TRBD2 matching over 14 bases. The trim removed 6 bases at V and 10 bases at J, leaving 8 bases unmatched. Germline V gene lookup returns CDR1 MNHEY and CDR2 SMNVEV (reference sequence). This CDR3 contains 15 residues. The CDR3 reads CASRVGLAGVGEQFF. As DNA, the CDR3 is TGTGCCAGCAGGGTGGGACTAGCGGGAGTTGGGGAGCAGTTCTTC.

The chain couples TRBV28 to TRBJ2-6, with unresolved D. In germline, CDR1 is MDHEN, CDR2 SYDVKM. There are 17 residues in the CDR3. With 3 bases removed from V and 2 bases from J, the gap between germline ends came to 14 bases. The chain's CDR3 is CASSFGRLAAGANVLTF. In nucleotides, the CDR3 is TGTGCCAGCAGTTTTGGCAGGTTAGCCGCTGGGGCCAACGTCCTGACTTTC. Full variable domain (remainder filled in from reference TRBV28 and TRBJ2-6): DVKVTQSSRYLVKRTGEKVFLECVQDMDHENMFWYRQDPGLGLRLIYFSYDVKMKEKGDIPEGYSVSREKKERFSLILESASTNQTSMYLCASSFGRLAAGANVLTFGAGSRLTVL.

The V gene is TRBV5-1, the J gene TRBJ2-1, with unresolved D. CDR3 length equals 12 residues. Germline V gene data show CDR1 as SGHRS and CDR2 as YFSETQ. V shed 1 base and J shed 6 bases, with 5 bases lying between them. In nucleotides, the CDR3 is TGCGCCAGCAGCTTGAATGCCAATGAGCAGTTCTTC. Residues: CASSLNANEQFF.

The rearrangement joins TRBV7-9 to TRBJ2-7; a possible D gene is TRBD2 (6 bases). CDR1 is SEHNR, CDR2 FQNEAQ, per germline (reference sequence). This CDR3 has 14 residues. Between the trimmed V and J ends, which lost 5 bases and 5 bases, there was a span of 16 bases. This chain's CDR3 is CASSVPQRRDEQYF. CDR3 bases: TGTGCCAGCAGCGTACCCCAGCGGAGGGACGAGCAGTACTTC.

The chain employs TRBV29-1 and TRBJ1-2; D remains unclear. Germline-derived CDR1 and CDR2 are SQVTM and ANQGSEA. This CDR3 comprises 15 residues. V was cut by 2 bases and J by 2 bases, with 15 bases left in between. The CDR3: CSVETRGSHNYGYTF. As DNA, the CDR3 is TGCAGCGTTGAAACCCGTGGTTCCCACAACTATGGCTACACCTTC.

V and J are TRBV2 and TRBJ2-7; D might be TRBD1 or TRBD2, each matching 5 bases. There are 16 residues in the CDR3. Germline V gives CDR1 SNHLY, CDR2 FYNNEI. V was cut by 4 bases and J by 2 bases, with 18 bases left in between. The CDR3 DNA reads as TGTGCCAGCAGTGTATCGCCAGGGAGATCGCCCTACGAGCAGTACTTC. This sequence encodes CASSVSPGRSPYEQYF. Using reference TRBV2 and TRBJ2-7 for the parts outside the CDR3, the full variable domain is EPEVTQTPSHQVTQMGQEVILRCVPISNHLYFYWYRQILGQKVEFLVSFYNNEISEKSEIFDDQFSVERPDGSNFTLKIRSTKLEDSAMYFCASSVSPGRSPYEQYFGPGTRLTVT.

The count of this clone is one. The V gene is TRBV27, the J gene TRBJ1-2; 8 bases are shared with TRBD1. The CDR3 sequence is 14 residues long. The V gene end was trimmed by 5 bases and the J gene end by 3 bases; junction bases not matched to a gene: 5. Germline V gene data show CDR1 as MNHEY and CDR2 as SMNVEV (reference sequence). For the CDR3, the DNA is TGTGCCAGCAGTCCGACAGGGGCCCACTATGGCTACACCTTC. This gives the protein CASSPTGAHYGYTF.

V usage is TRBV9 and J usage is TRBJ2-1; D remains ambiguous. Per the germline V gene, CDR1 is SGDLS and CDR2 is YYNGEE. V was clipped by 0 bases and J by 0 bases, with 10 bases between them. The CDR3 loop spans 16 amino acids. CDR3 in DNA: TGTGCCAGCAGCGTAGCTCGAGAGGTCTCCTACAATGAGCAGTTCTTC. This codes for CASSVAREVSYNEQFF.